This T cell receptor (beta chain) was captured in a study of shared clonotypes between healthy human individuals. The repertoire was sequenced with immunoSEQ multiplex PCR; TCRdb's copy has only in-frame clones and lacks some. The sample includes over a million clones, 98% of them seen just once. The study's findings and limits: Clonotype sharing across a few donors was observed for 4% to 6.5% of naive CD4 clonotypes.

With 6 bases clipped from V and 1 base from J, the junction kept 11 bases outside the gene matches. This CDR3 is built from 16 residues. Germline lookup yields CDR1 MNHEY and CDR2 SMNVEV (reference sequence). Of note for this clone: Its antigen remains unidentified.

This clonotype originated in a man younger than 45 in good health. Specimen: naive CD4+ T cells sorted from blood. Indicated subset: CD45RA+ positively selected. The chain links TRBV27 to TRBJ2-5, with 7 nucleotides matching TRBD2. In DNA form, the CDR3 reads TGTGCCAGCAGACCGAAGCGGGAAAAACCCCAAGAGACCCAGTACTTC. Translating it yields CASRPKREKPQETQYF.